A selection of T cell receptor beta chains follows, all from one sample in a study of blood T cell repertoires in COVID-19. Repertoires were generated with immunoSEQ multiplex PCR, while TCRdb's copy carries only in-frame clones and drops some. The sample records fewer than 250,000 clones, about 82% being singletons. The sequencing sample was made of PBMCs or T cells enriched from blood (not recorded which). The source of these receptors is a woman aged 45-65 years with acute COVID-19. Both conserved end residues are part of each CDR3. The order of the fields is clone size, D gene, V gene, J gene, CDR3 DNA, CDR3 protein. The D gene is left open where the match is weak. Rows may omit the clone size; those that give it use once, few, many or a size class.

size: .
D: TRBD1
V: TRBV7-2
J: TRBJ1-6
DNA: TGTGCCAGCAGCCCGAGGGGACAGGGGGCGAATTCACCCCTCCACTTT
CDR3: CASSPRGQGANSPLHF

size: .
D: .
V: TRBV27
J: TRBJ1-1
DNA: TGTGCCAGCAGTTTACGGTTTTTCGGGAACACCATCGAAGCTTTCTTT
CDR3: CASSLRFFGNTIEAFF

size: once
D: TRBD1
V: TRBV13
J: TRBJ1-2
DNA: TGTGCCAGCAGCATAATCACAAACAGGGGGCACCGCGTTAACTATGGCTACACCTTC
CDR3: CASSIITNRGHRVNYGYTF

size: .
D: .
V: TRBV6-5
J: TRBJ1-1
DNA: TGTGCCAGCAGTCCCGACAGAGCGAACACTGAAGCTTTCTTT
CDR3: CASSPDRANTEAFF

size: .
D: .
V: TRBV29-1
J: TRBJ1-1
DNA: TGCAGCGTGGACCCTGGACAGTTCGAAGCTTTCTTT
CDR3: CSVDPGQFEAFF

size: few
D: .
V: TRBV4-3
J: TRBJ1-2
DNA: TGCGCCAGCAGCCAAGGGACAGCCGGCTACACCTTC
CDR3: CASSQGTAGYTF

size: .
D: .
V: TRBV6-2/TRBV6-3
J: TRBJ2-5
DNA: TGTGCCAGCAGTTACTCTTCAAGGGGGTACCAAGAGACCCAGTACTTC
CDR3: CASSYSSRGYQETQYF

size: .
D: TRBD1
V: TRBV30
J: TRBJ1-3
DNA: TGTGCCTGGAGTCCCCGGACAGGGGCCTCCTCTGGAAACACCATATATTTT
CDR3: CAWSPRTGASSGNTIYF

size: .
D: TRBD1
V: TRBV6-1
J: TRBJ1-2
DNA: TGTGCCAGCAGTGAAAGGGGGCTCTCCAACTATGGCTACACCTTC
CDR3: CASSERGLSNYGYTF

size: .
D: .
V: TRBV9
J: TRBJ1-1
DNA: TGTGCCAGCAGCATCCTGGGGGGCACTGAAGCTTTCTTT
CDR3: CASSILGGTEAFF

size: .
D: .
V: TRBV5-1
J: TRBJ2-3
DNA: TGCGCCAGCAGCGTTATGGGCCAAGATACGCAGTATTTT
CDR3: CASSVMGQDTQYF

size: .
D: .
V: TRBV5-1
J: TRBJ2-1
DNA: TGCGCCAGCAGCTTGGCCGGACTGGCAAGTGAGCAGTTCTTC
CDR3: CASSLAGLASEQFF

size: .
D: .
V: TRBV28
J: TRBJ1-2
DNA: TGTGCCAGCAGCCCAGGCGGGGAGGGGGGAAATGGCTACACCTTC
CDR3: CASSPGGEGGNGYTF

size: .
D: .
V: TRBV2
J: TRBJ1-1
DNA: TGTGCCAGCAGTGCACAGATGAACACTGAAGCTTTCTTT
CDR3: CASSAQMNTEAFF

size: .
D: TRBD1
V: TRBV2
J: TRBJ1-1
DNA: TGTGCCACTAAGGGACAGTGGAACACTGAAGCTTTCTTT
CDR3: CATKGQWNTEAFF

size: few
D: TRBD1
V: TRBV18
J: TRBJ1-4
DNA: TGTGCCAGCTCCCCAACGGACAGGGCGTTCAATGAAAAACTGTTTTTT
CDR3: CASSPTDRAFNEKLFF

size: .
D: .
V: TRBV27
J: TRBJ1-1
DNA: TGTGCCAGCAACCCCACGCTGAGCTACACTGAAGCTTTCTTT
CDR3: CASNPTLSYTEAFF

size: .
D: .
V: TRBV9
J: TRBJ1-1
DNA: TGTGCCAGCAGCGTAGGACCCAGGGGTACAGACACTGAAGCTTTCTTT
CDR3: CASSVGPRGTDTEAFF

size: .
D: .
V: TRBV5-4
J: TRBJ1-3
DNA: TGTGCCAGCAGCTTGGGTGGCGGTAGGAGCTCTGGAAACACCATATATTTT
CDR3: CASSLGGGRSSGNTIYF

size: .
D: TRBD2
V: TRBV10-3
J: TRBJ2-3
DNA: TGTGCCATCAGTGAGTCGGTAGCGGGGGGGAAAGATACGCAGTATTTT
CDR3: CAISESVAGGKDTQYF

size: once
D: .
V: TRBV7-2
J: TRBJ1-2
DNA: TGTGCCAGCAGCTTGGCGGGGGGTTCTAACTATGGCTACACCTTC
CDR3: CASSLAGGSNYGYTF

size: .
D: TRBD1
V: TRBV2
J: TRBJ1-2
DNA: TGTGCCAGCAATTCCGGGACAGGGCATTATGGCTACACCTTC
CDR3: CASNSGTGHYGYTF

size: .
D: TRBD1
V: TRBV7-6
J: TRBJ1-1
DNA: TGTGCCAGCAGCTTAGGGCAGGGGGCCTACACTGAAGCTTTCTTT
CDR3: CASSLGQGAYTEAFF

size: .
D: .
V: TRBV19
J: TRBJ1-6
DNA: TGTGCCAGTAGTATGTTGGCGGGCGGCAATTCACCCCTCCACTTT
CDR3: CASSMLAGGNSPLHF

size: .
D: .
V: TRBV7-2
J: TRBJ1-1
DNA: TGTGCCAGCAGCTCGGGATTTAACACTGAAGCTTTCTTT
CDR3: CASSSGFNTEAFF

size: .
D: TRBD1
V: TRBV19
J: TRBJ2-4
DNA: TGTGCCAGTAGTATCAGGGGGCGTGCCAAAAACATTCAGTACTTC
CDR3: CASSIRGRAKNIQYF

size: .
D: TRBD1
V: TRBV18
J: TRBJ2-7
DNA: TGTGCCAGCTCACCGTCTGGGACAGGTGGTGAGCAGTACTTC
CDR3: CASSPSGTGGEQYF

size: .
D: .
V: TRBV30
J: TRBJ1-1
DNA: TGTGCCTGGAGTGTCTCAGGGTTTCACACTGAAGCTTTCTTT
CDR3: CAWSVSGFHTEAFF

size: once
D: TRBD1
V: TRBV4-3
J: TRBJ1-2
DNA: TGCGCCAGCAGACCTACAGGGGGAAGAGATGGCTACACCTTC
CDR3: CASRPTGGRDGYTF

size: .
D: .
V: TRBV19
J: TRBJ1-5
DNA: TGTGCCAGTATGAGGGCCCTCAATCAGCCCCAGCATTTT
CDR3: CASMRALNQPQHF

size: .
D: .
V: TRBV30
J: TRBJ1-1
DNA: TGTGCCTGGAGTCCGCCGACAGGAGCGAACACTGAAGCTTTCTTT
CDR3: CAWSPPTGANTEAFF

size: .
D: .
V: TRBV5-6
J: TRBJ1-2
DNA: TGTGCCAGCAGCTTGGGACAGGTCCTCGGGGGCTACACCTTC
CDR3: CASSLGQVLGGYTF

size: few
D: TRBD1
V: TRBV6-5
J: TRBJ1-1
DNA: TGTGCCAGCAGTTACTCCCAGGGGGGAGTCACTGAAGCTTTCTTT
CDR3: CASSYSQGGVTEAFF

size: many
D: .
V: TRBV27
J: TRBJ1-5
DNA: TGTGCCAGCAGACCCTTAACAGTCGGTAATAACCAGCCCCAGCATTTT
CDR3: CASRPLTVGNNQPQHF

size: .
D: .
V: TRBV6-1
J: TRBJ2-1
DNA: TGTGCCAGCAGTGCGTCGGACTCGATCTCCTACAATGAGCAGTTCTTC
CDR3: CASSASDSISYNEQFF

size: .
D: TRBD1
V: TRBV2
J: TRBJ1-2
DNA: TGTGCCAGCAGTGAGCAGGGGGACGGCTACACCTTC
CDR3: CASSEQGDGYTF

size: .
D: .
V: TRBV27
J: TRBJ1-1
DNA: TGTGCCAGCAGTTTCTCAGTGAACACTGAAGCTTTCTTT
CDR3: CASSFSVNTEAFF

size: .
D: TRBD1
V: TRBV2
J: TRBJ1-1
DNA: TGTGCCAGCAGTAACAGGGGGGCTGAAGCTTTCTTT
CDR3: CASSNRGAEAFF

size: .
D: .
V: TRBV6-8
J: TRBJ2-2
DNA: TGTGCCAGCAGTTCACCCACCCATACAGGGCCCGGGGAGCTGTTTTTT
CDR3: CASSSPTHTGPGELFF

size: .
D: .
V: TRBV11-1
J: TRBJ1-2
DNA: TGTGCCAGCAGCTTAGCGAGAGGGACAAAACATCGTGATGGCTACACCTTC
CDR3: CASSLARGTKHRDGYTF

size: .
D: TRBD1
V: TRBV28
J: TRBJ1-2
DNA: TGTGCCAGCAGCCTTCTCGGACAGGGAATTGGCTACACCTTC
CDR3: CASSLLGQGIGYTF

size: once
D: .
V: TRBV11-2
J: TRBJ2-5
DNA: TGTGCCAGCAGCTTTCCCCACCCGCAGGGCAACCAAGAGACCCAGTACTTC
CDR3: CASSFPHPQGNQETQYF

size: .
D: .
V: TRBV30
J: TRBJ2-2
DNA: TGTGCCTGGAGACGGAACAGTTTCACCGGGGAGCTGTTTTTT
CDR3: CAWRRNSFTGELFF

size: .
D: TRBD2
V: TRBV27
J: TRBJ2-2
DNA: TGTGCCAGCAGTCAACTAGCGGGTGTGACCGGGGAGCTGTTTTTT
CDR3: CASSQLAGVTGELFF

size: .
D: .
V: TRBV19
J: TRBJ2-7
DNA: TGTGCCAGTAGTCCTAGTGGAGGGGGCATTGGCGAGCAGTACTTC
CDR3: CASSPSGGGIGEQYF

size: .
D: .
V: TRBV6-6
J: TRBJ2-2
DNA: TGTGCCAGCAGTTCGTCTCCCACCGGGGAGCTGTTTTTT
CDR3: CASSSSPTGELFF

size: .
D: TRBD1
V: TRBV14
J: TRBJ1-1
DNA: TGTGCCAGCAGCCCGTTGACAGGGGGAAGCTCTGAAGCTTTCTTT
CDR3: CASSPLTGGSSEAFF

size: .
D: TRBD2
V: TRBV7-6
J: TRBJ2-1
DNA: TGTGCCAGCAGCTTATATCTAGCTAGCGGGGGGGCGAATGAGCAGTTCTTC
CDR3: CASSLYLASGGANEQFF

size: .
D: TRBD1
V: TRBV9
J: TRBJ1-4
DNA: TGTGCCAGCAGCGTACAGGGGGCCTCTAATGAAAAACTGTTTTTT
CDR3: CASSVQGASNEKLFF

size: .
D: .
V: TRBV4-3
J: TRBJ1-1
DNA: TGCGCCAGCAGCCAAGGAGAAACGACTGAAGCTTTCTTT
CDR3: CASSQGETTEAFF

size: .
D: .
V: TRBV6-5
J: TRBJ1-4
DNA: TGTGCCAGCAACCGAGCCGCTGGCGGGGATGAAAAACTGTTTTTT
CDR3: CASNRAAGGDEKLFF

size: once
D: TRBD2
V: TRBV12-5
J: TRBJ2-7
DNA: TGTGCTAGTGGTTTGGTCCACGGACTAGCGGGGGGGACTGGCGAGCAGTACTTC
CDR3: CASGLVHGLAGGTGEQYF

size: .
D: .
V: TRBV7-8
J: TRBJ2-7
DNA: TGTGCCAGCAGCTTAGCGAGGGAGGTTAGCTCCTACGAGCAGTACTTC
CDR3: CASSLAREVSSYEQYF

size: .
D: .
V: TRBV5-5
J: TRBJ1-1
DNA: TGTGCCAGCAGCTACGACAGGCCTACTATGAACACTGAAGCTTTCTTT
CDR3: CASSYDRPTMNTEAFF

size: .
D: .
V: TRBV3-1/TRBV3-2
J: TRBJ1-1
DNA: TGTGCCAGCAGCCAATCAGGTTGGGTCACTGAAGCTTTCTTT
CDR3: CASSQSGWVTEAFF

size: .
D: .
V: TRBV7-2
J: TRBJ1-2
DNA: TGTGCCAGCAGCTTAGACGGGGGTGGAGGCTACACCTTC
CDR3: CASSLDGGGGYTF

size: .
D: .
V: TRBV19
J: TRBJ1-1
DNA: TGTGCCGTCTCGGGGTTTCCCACTGAAGCTTTCTTT
CDR3: CAVSGFPTEAFF